The clone carrying this T cell receptor beta chain occurred many times. Its antigen is unidentified. The data derive from a study of read filtering for tumor transcriptome and immune sequencing. About the research overall: Mean patient age was around 66 years, range about 47 to 85; 17 male, about 15 female. Per sample, TCR-region reads ranged about 4 to 11 million by IR-seq, roughly 75 to 1,400 by RNA-seq. Overall study findings and caveats: RNA-seq captured clonotypes less deeply and reliably than IR-seq. Without single-read clonotypes, shared clonotype proportions correlated more between IR-seq and RNA-seq.

The library was built from roughly 400 ng RNA with molecular barcoded adaptors for alpha/delta and beta/gamma chains. TCRdb fed the reads into MiXCR, producing one record per CDR3 protein. The sample includes about 130,000 distinct CDR3 sequences, under 15% of them seen just once. V dropped 0 bases and J dropped 8 bases, with 10 bases sitting between them. The CDR3 covers 14 residues. Germline loops: CDR1 SGHTA, CDR2 FQGNSA. The clonotype comes from a donor at least 40 years old with multiple myeloma. Sequenced: a population of CD138-negative cells sorted from bone marrow. This chain links TRBV7-2 with TRBJ1-4, with a possible D match to TRBD1 (5 bases). The CDR3 coding sequence is TGTGCCAGCAGCTTAGCGGGGCAGGCGGAAAAACTGTTTTTT. This translates into CASSLAGQAEKLFF.